This T cell receptor (beta chain) was recorded in a study of blood T cells in healthy people across ages. As for the study in general: When template switching was applied, about one barcoded beta molecule was captured per two T cells.

Each sample used at least 7 million PBMCs. This clonotype occurred once. Through a sample-barcoded 5' primer and a J-beta primer mix, a second PCR was run for about 7 to 12 cycles. Samples each returned at least 2.5 million CDR3-containing paired-end reads. TCRdb used MiXCR to reprocess the 5' RACE reads, holding one entry per CDR3 protein. The profile shows roughly 1.9 million distinct CDR3 sequences, 30% to 40% of them singletons. The CDR3 is 14 residues long. The germline V gene has CDR1 PRHDT and CDR2 FYEKMQ (reference sequence). V lost 4 bases, J lost 7 bases, and 17 bases lay in between. Sequences were obtained from blood. The TCR was taken from a human donor in good health. V and J are TRBV13 and TRBJ2-7; possibly TRBD1 or TRBD2 for D (5 bases each). The CDR3 DNA reads as TGTGCCAGCAGCTACCGGGGCACTAGGAGGGAGCAGTACTTC. Translation gives CASSYRGTRREQYF.